These 13 T cell receptor beta chains came from one sample sequenced in a study of shared clonotypes between healthy human individuals. CD45RO-negative cells were positively selected for CCR7, leaving out terminally differentiated effector memory CD45RA+ cells. Repertoires were generated with immunoSEQ multiplex PCR, while TCRdb's copy carries only in-frame clones and drops some. The sample consists of fewer than 850,000 clones, around 96% of them appearing once. The sample was naive CD8+ T cells sorted from blood. These receptors were taken from a man aged 25 to 40 in good health.

The chain links TRBV28 to TRBJ2-5; no reliable D call. The CDR3 covers 11 residues. The ends were cut back, 2 bases at V and 3 bases at J, with 1 base in the middle. Germline V gene sequence: CDR1 MDHEN, CDR2 SYDVKM. CDR3 region: CASSLKETQYF. CDR3 in DNA: TGTGCCAGCAGTTTAAAAGAGACCCAGTACTTC.

This chain links TRBV29-1 with TRBJ2-3, with a tentative D call TRBD1 (6 bases). V shed 6 bases and J shed 0 bases, with 13 bases lying between them. Germline lookup yields CDR1 SQVTM and CDR2 ANQGSEA. The CDR3 spans 14 residues. DNA of the CDR3: TGCAGCGTAGGGGGTGAGGACAGCACAGATACGCAGTATTTT. Translating gives CSVGGEDSTDTQYF.

This clone has just one count. The chain is built from TRBV9 and TRBJ2-1, with TRBD2 matching 8 bases. CDR1 and CDR2 (germline): SGDLS, YYNGEE. V was clipped by 5 bases and J by 0 bases; unmatched bases: 7. The CDR3 runs 16 residues. CDR3 loop: CASSATSGASYNEQFF. DNA of the CDR3: TGTGCCAGCAGTGCTACTAGCGGAGCCTCCTACAATGAGCAGTTCTTC.

The genes are TRBV5-4 and TRBJ2-5; tentatively, D is TRBD2 (5 bases). This CDR3 region has 14 residues. From germline, CDR1 is SGHNT and CDR2 YYREEE (reference sequence). V was clipped by 4 bases and J by 2 bases, with 12 bases between them. The CDR3 sequence: CASSDPGIQETQYF. The CDR3 DNA reads TGTGCCAGCAGCGACCCCGGGATACAAGAGACCCAGTACTTC.

The chain links TRBV7-8 to TRBJ2-7, with D perhaps TRBD1 (6 bases). Trimming removed 2 bases from V and 6 bases from J, with 23 bases in between. CDR1 and CDR2 from the germline V gene are SGHVS and FQNEAQ. The CDR3 is 17 amino acids. The chain's CDR3 is CASSLNSADRLMREQYF. The CDR3 DNA is TGTGCCAGCAGCTTAAATTCGGCAGACAGGTTGATGCGCGAGCAGTACTTC. Full variable domain (rest looked up from reference TRBV7-8 and TRBJ2-7): GAGVSQSPRYKVAKRGQDVALRCDPISGHVSLFWYQQALGQGPEFLTYFQNEAQLDKSGLPSDRFFAERPEGSVSTLKIQRTQQEDSAVYLCASSLNSADRLMREQYFGPGTRLTVT.

The V gene is TRBV6-5, the J gene TRBJ2-7, with 9 bases fitting TRBD2. The CDR3 sequence is 16 residues long. V was clipped by 0 bases and J by 3 bases; unmatched bases: 6. Germline CDR1 MNHEY, CDR2 SVGAGI. CDR3 coding DNA: TGTGCCAGCAGTTACTCCGTAACTAGCGGGTTCTACGAGCAGTACTTC. It codes for CASSYSVTSGFYEQYF.

The gene calls are TRBV28 and TRBJ1-1; unclear D gene. The CDR3 is made up of 13 amino acids. Germline CDR1 MDHEN, CDR2 SYDVKM. Deletions cut 7 bases from V and 0 bases from J, with 9 bases between. CDR3 bases: TGTGCCAGCAATACCGTCGTGAACACTGAAGCTTTCTTT. This sequence encodes CASNTVVNTEAFF. Drawing the rest from reference TRBV28 and TRBJ1-1, the complete variable domain is DVKVTQSSRYLVKRTGEKVFLECVQDMDHENMFWYRQDPGLGLRLIYFSYDVKMKEKGDIPEGYSVSREKKERFSLILESASTNQTSMYLCASNTVVNTEAFFGQGTRLTVV.

The rearrangement joins TRBV7-9 to TRBJ1-2; 9 bases match TRBD1. The CDR3 covers 15 residues. In germline, CDR1 is SEHNR, CDR2 FQNEAQ (reference sequence). Trimming removed 0 bases from V and 6 bases from J; junction bases left unmatched: 5. The CDR3 nucleotides read TGTGCCAGCAGCTTAGCCGGGACAGGGAGGGATGGCTACACCTTC. Translating it yields CASSLAGTGRDGYTF.

The V gene is TRBV9, the J gene TRBJ2-7; TRBD2 might be the D (6 bases). In germline, CDR1 is SGDLS, CDR2 YYNGEE. V was pared by 2 bases and J by 5 bases, with 14 bases between. This CDR3 has 14 amino acids. CDR3 nucleotides: TGTGCCAGCAGCGTGGGCGGGAATGTCCACGAGCAGTACTTC. As protein: CASSVGGNVHEQYF.

This chain connects TRBV11-2 to TRBJ2-7; D is uncertain. CDR1 and CDR2 from the germline V gene are SGHAT and FQNNGV. V lost 0 bases to trimming and J lost 3 bases, with 6 bases between them. The CDR3 runs to 13 residues. The CDR3 is CASSLDQNYEQYF. Here the CDR3 DNA reads TGTGCCAGCAGCTTAGATCAGAACTACGAGCAGTACTTC.

This clone has only one observation. V is TRBV7-9 and J is TRBJ2-7; a weak D match, TRBD1 (5 bases). Germline V gene sequence: CDR1 SEHNR, CDR2 FQNEAQ (reference sequence). This CDR3 contains 11 residues. Trimming cost V 8 bases and J 6 bases, with 11 bases left between them. The CDR3, as DNA: TGTGCCAGCTTTCAGGGTACCGAGCAGTACTTC. Translation gives CASFQGTEQYF.

J is TRBJ2-3 and V is TRBV19; possible D gene TRBD2, 6 bases. The CDR3 has 16 amino acids. Deletions cut 1 base from V and 6 bases from J, with 17 bases between. Germline CDR1 LNHDA, CDR2 SQIVND (reference sequence). The CDR3, as DNA: TGTGCCAGTAGTATAGGCGGAGGGCCGGGGTTTGATACGCAGTATTTT. Translated: CASSIGGGPGFDTQYF.

In regard to this clone: The same CDR3 also results from other DNA sequences found in this sample. The rearrangement uses TRBV9 and TRBJ1-3; no definite D call. This CDR3 has 14 residues. Trimming left V 0 bases short and J 0 bases short, with 4 bases between. Germline assignment: CDR1 SGDLS and CDR2 YYNGEE. CDR3 residues: CASSVEGSGNTIYF. The CDR3 nucleotides are TGTGCCAGCAGCGTAGAGGGCTCTGGAAACACCATATATTTT.